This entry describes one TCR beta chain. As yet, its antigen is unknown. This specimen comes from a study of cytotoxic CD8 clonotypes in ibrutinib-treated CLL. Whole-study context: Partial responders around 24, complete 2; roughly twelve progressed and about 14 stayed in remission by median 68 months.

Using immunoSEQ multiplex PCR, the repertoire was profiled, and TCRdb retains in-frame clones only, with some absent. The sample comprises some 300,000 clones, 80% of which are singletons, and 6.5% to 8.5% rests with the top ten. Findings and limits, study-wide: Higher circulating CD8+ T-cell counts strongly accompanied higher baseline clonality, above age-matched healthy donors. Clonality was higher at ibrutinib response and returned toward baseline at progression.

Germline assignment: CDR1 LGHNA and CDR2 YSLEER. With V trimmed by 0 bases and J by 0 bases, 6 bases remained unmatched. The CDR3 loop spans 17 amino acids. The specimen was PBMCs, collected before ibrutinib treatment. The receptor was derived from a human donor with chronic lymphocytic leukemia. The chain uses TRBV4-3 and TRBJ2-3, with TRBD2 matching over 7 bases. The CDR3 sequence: CASSQDNGGGSTDTQYF. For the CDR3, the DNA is TGCGCCAGCAGCCAAGATAATGGGGGGGGGAGCACAGATACGCAGTATTTT.